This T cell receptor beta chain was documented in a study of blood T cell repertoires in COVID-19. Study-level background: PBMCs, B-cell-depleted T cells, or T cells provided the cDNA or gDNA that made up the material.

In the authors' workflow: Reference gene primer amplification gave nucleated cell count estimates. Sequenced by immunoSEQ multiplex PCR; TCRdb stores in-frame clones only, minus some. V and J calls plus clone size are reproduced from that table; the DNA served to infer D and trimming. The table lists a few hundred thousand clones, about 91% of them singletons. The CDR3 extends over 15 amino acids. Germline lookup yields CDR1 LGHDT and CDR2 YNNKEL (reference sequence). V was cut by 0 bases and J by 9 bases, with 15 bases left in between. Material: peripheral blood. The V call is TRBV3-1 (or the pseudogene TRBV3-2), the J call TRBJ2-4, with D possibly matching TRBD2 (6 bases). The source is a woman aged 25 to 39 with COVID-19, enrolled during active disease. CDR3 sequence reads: CASSQDLYAGGIQYF. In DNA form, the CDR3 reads TGTGCCAGCAGCCAAGATTTATACGCCGGGGGCATTCAGTACTTC.